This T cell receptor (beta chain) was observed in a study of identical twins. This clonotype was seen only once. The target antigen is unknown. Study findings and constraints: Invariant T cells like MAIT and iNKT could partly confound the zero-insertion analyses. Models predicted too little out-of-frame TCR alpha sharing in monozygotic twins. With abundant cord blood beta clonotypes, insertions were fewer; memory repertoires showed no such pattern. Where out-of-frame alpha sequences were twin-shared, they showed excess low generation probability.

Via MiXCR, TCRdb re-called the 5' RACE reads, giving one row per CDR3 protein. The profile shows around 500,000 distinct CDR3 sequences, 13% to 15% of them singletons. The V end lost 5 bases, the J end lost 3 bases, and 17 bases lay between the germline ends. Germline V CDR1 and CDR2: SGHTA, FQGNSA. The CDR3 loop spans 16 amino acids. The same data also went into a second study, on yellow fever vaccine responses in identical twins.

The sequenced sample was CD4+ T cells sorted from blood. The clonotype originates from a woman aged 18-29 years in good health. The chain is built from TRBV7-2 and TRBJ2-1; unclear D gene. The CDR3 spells CASSPRAQVGYNEQFF. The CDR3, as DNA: TGTGCCAGCAGCCCCAGAGCCCAGGTGGGCTACAATGAGCAGTTCTTC.